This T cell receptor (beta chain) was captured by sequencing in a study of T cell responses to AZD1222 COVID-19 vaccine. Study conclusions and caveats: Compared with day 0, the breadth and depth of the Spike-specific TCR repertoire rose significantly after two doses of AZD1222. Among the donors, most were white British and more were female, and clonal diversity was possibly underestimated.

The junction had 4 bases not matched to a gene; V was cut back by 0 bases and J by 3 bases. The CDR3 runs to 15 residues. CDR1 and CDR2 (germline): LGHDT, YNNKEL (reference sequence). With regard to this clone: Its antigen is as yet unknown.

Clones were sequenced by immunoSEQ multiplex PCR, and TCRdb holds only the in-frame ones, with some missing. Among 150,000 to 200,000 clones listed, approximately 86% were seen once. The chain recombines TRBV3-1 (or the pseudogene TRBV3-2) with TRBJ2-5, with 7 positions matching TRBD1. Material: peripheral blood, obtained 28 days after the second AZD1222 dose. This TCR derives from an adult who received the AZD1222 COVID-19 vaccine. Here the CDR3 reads CASSQDTTGKETQYF. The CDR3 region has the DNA TGTGCCAGCAGCCAAGATACGACAGGGAAAGAGACCCAGTACTTC.